A single T cell receptor beta chain is shown here with its context. Its antigen is unidentified. The CDR3 has 17 amino acids. Trimming removed 2 bases at V and 3 bases at J, with 17 bases between. Germline lookup yields CDR1 KGHSH and CDR2 LQKENI. These data come from a study of graft-versus-host responses after intestinal transplantation. On the study more broadly: The transplants performed in recipients were multivisceral, liver-intestinal, or isolated intestinal. Findings of the study overall: Some GvH clones were seen earlier in gut or blood, suggesting intestinal origin. Early post-transplant falls in HvG clones accompanied the peak levels of circulating GvH clones.

Data came from immunoSEQ multiplex PCR; TCRdb stores just in-frame clones and leaves some out. The sample has under 150,000 clones, approximately 92% seen once. This TCR was sampled from a human donor who received an intestinal transplant. Source: unstimulated CD4+ T cells sorted from spleen or lymph node cells, taken before intestinal transplant. The V and J genes are TRBV18 and TRBJ2-4; no clear D. The CDR3 here is CASSPISGDAVKNIQYF. CDR3 in DNA: TGTGCCAGCTCACCAATTTCAGGTGACGCAGTCAAAAACATTCAGTACTTC. Complete variable domain (other parts from reference TRBV18 and TRBJ2-4): NAGVMQNPRHLVRRRGQEARLRCSPMKGHSHVYWYRQLPEEGLKFMVYLQKENIIDESGMPKERFSAEFPKEGPSILRIQQVVRGDSAAYFCASSPISGDAVKNIQYFGAGTRLSVL.